These 23 T cell receptor beta chains were sequenced from one sample in a study of cytomegalovirus exposure and HLA in healthy donors. The PCR contained 60 Vbeta and 13 Jbeta primers. Profiling relied on immunoSEQ multiplex PCR, and the TCRdb table lists in-frame clones only, not all of them. The sample has under 130,000 clones, roughly 70% seen once. The sample comprised PBMCs. Source of these receptors: a man in his forties in good health and CMV-seronegative.

This chain uses TRBV10-3 with TRBJ2-2, with TRBD1 matching 7 bases. The CDR3 length is 16 residues. Germline loops: CDR1 ENHRY, CDR2 SYGVKD. V shed 11 bases, J shed 0 bases, and the junction held 12 bases outside the gene matches. The CDR3, as DNA: TGTGCCGTCACTCTGGGACAGACGACGAACACCGGGGAGCTGTTTTTT. It is translated as CAVTLGQTTNTGELFF.

The V and J genes are TRBV6-5 and TRBJ2-2; 10 positions agree with TRBD1. V shed 0 bases and J 3 bases; nucleotides not matched to a gene: 1. Germline V gene lookup returns CDR1 MNHEY and CDR2 SVGAGI. The CDR3 has 16 residues. CDR3 region: CASSYSDRGYTGELFF. The CDR3 DNA follows: TGTGCCAGCAGTTACTCGGACAGGGGGTACACCGGGGAGCTGTTTTTT.

V is TRBV6-4 and J is TRBJ2-2, with TRBD1 matching 8 bases. Germline lookup yields CDR1 MRHNA and CDR2 SNTAGT. With V trimmed by 5 bases and J by 13 bases, 9 bases remained unmatched. The CDR3 spans 13 residues. The CDR3 DNA sequence: TGTGCCAGCAGTCCGGACAGGGTCGGAAGGCTGTTTTTT. Residues: CASSPDRVGRLFF.

This clone was picked up a small number of times. The gene calls are TRBV7-8 and TRBJ1-1, with TRBD1 matching 9 bases. The CDR3 has 16 amino acids. Germline-derived CDR1 and CDR2 are SGHVS and FQNEAQ. Unmatched junction bases numbered 6, after V lost 4 bases and J lost 0 bases. In DNA, the CDR3 is TGTGCCAGCAGCTACGGGACAGGGCTGTTGAACACTGAAGCTTTCTTT. The encoded protein is CASSYGTGLLNTEAFF.

This clone was counted between two and nine times. One junction end disagrees with the germline gene, perhaps due to a read error. This chain joins TRBV4-2 and TRBJ2-2, with TRBD2 as a possible D gene (7 bases). The CDR3 loop spans 20 amino acids. CDR1 is LGHNA, CDR2 YNFKEQ, per germline. DNA for the CDR3: TGTGCCAGCACCCAAGGGTACCGGACTAGTCGGGTACAGGGCACCGGGGAGCTGTTTTTT. It encodes CASTQGYRTSRVQGTGELFF.

V gene TRBV11-2 combines with J gene TRBJ2-2, with TRBD2 identical over 9 bases. The CDR3 covers 17 residues. The V gene's germline CDR1 is SGHAT and CDR2 FQNNGV. Germline trimming cut 2 bases from V and 0 bases from J; bases unmatched to any gene: 4. The CDR3 is CASSLPEREANTGELFF. CDR3 sequence (DNA): TGTGCCAGCAGCTTACCAGAGCGGGAGGCGAACACCGGGGAGCTGTTTTTT.

The V call is TRBV6-5, the J call TRBJ2-5, with TRBD1 identical over 8 bases. Germline lookup yields CDR1 MNHEY and CDR2 SVGAGI. The V and J ends lost 8 bases and 1 base, in that order; junction bases with no gene match: 9. The CDR3 runs to 15 residues. For the CDR3, the DNA is TGTGCCAGCCTGGGGTACGGGACAGGCCAAGAGACCCAGTACTTC. Translation gives CASLGYGTGQETQYF.

The chain uses TRBV4-1 and TRBJ2-7; the match to TRBD2 covers 14 bases. This CDR3 has 16 residues. Germline CDR1 MGHRA, CDR2 YSYEKL. Trimming removed 1 base from V and 2 bases from J; junction bases left unmatched: 1. CDR3 DNA sequence: TGCGCCAGCAGCCAAGGACTAGCGGGAGGGGCCTACGAGCAGTACTTC. Its translation: CASSQGLAGGAYEQYF.

The chain links TRBV6-1 to TRBJ1-6; the match to TRBD1 covers 7 bases. Germline CDR1 is MNHNS and CDR2 is SASEGT. The J segment lost 9 bases and the V segment lost 3 bases, leaving 8 bases of the junction unmatched. This CDR3 has 15 amino acids. The CDR3, as DNA: TGTGCCAGCAGTGACCAAGACAGGGTTGGTTCACCCCTCCACTTT. Amino acid sequence: CASSDQDRVGSPLHF.

The chain links TRBV30 to TRBJ2-7, with TRBD1 matching 10 bases. J was trimmed by 2 bases and V by 4 bases; bases with no gene match: 8. Germline lookup yields CDR1 GTSNPN and CDR2 SVGIG (reference sequence). The CDR3 runs 15 residues. CDR3 in amino acids: CAWTPPGQGTYEQYF. CDR3 nucleotides: TGTGCCTGGACGCCTCCGGGACAGGGGACCTACGAGCAGTACTTC.

This clone was seen a single time. The rearrangement joins TRBV7-8 to TRBJ2-5, with TRBD2 as a possible D gene (6 bases). CDR1 is SGHVS and CDR2 is FQNEAQ in the germline V gene. CDR3 size: 14 residues. V was pared by 5 bases and J by 4 bases, with 14 bases between. The CDR3 DNA follows: TGTGCCAGCAGCAAGACTAGAGGGGCAGAGACCCAGTACTTC. It translates to CASSKTRGAETQYF.

The chain combines TRBV6-5 with TRBJ1-6; D is unresolved. CDR3 length: 14 residues. Trimming took off 7 bases at V and 5 bases at J, with 12 bases between the two ends. Germline V gene lookup returns CDR1 MNHEY and CDR2 SVGAGI. DNA for the CDR3: TGTGCCAGCACCTCGACCGGGAATAATTCACCCCTCCACTTT. As protein: CASTSTGNNSPLHF.

The chain has TRBV7-2 and TRBJ1-1, with 9 bases aligning to TRBD1. CDR1 SGHTA and CDR2 FQGNSA come from the germline V gene. The V and J ends lost 4 bases and 4 bases, in that order; junction bases with no gene match: 4. This CDR3 is built from 14 residues. The CDR3 here is CASSSTGGITEAFF. CDR3 coding DNA: TGTGCCAGCAGCTCGACAGGGGGAATCACTGAAGCTTTCTTT.

This sequence joins TRBV27 and TRBJ1-2; possible D gene TRBD1, 5 bases. The CDR3 totals 15 residues. In germline, CDR1 is MNHEY, CDR2 SMNVEV (reference sequence). V shed 5 bases and J shed 2 bases, with 15 bases lying between them. The CDR3 loop reads CASSRVGHLNYGYTF. The CDR3 DNA follows: TGTGCCAGCAGTCGAGTAGGACACTTAAACTATGGCTACACCTTC.

V usage is TRBV5-1 and J usage is TRBJ1-1; perhaps TRBD1 as D (6 bases). Per germline, CDR1 SGHRS and CDR2 YFSETQ. The V end was cut by 5 bases, the J end by 6 bases, with 14 bases between. The CDR3 has 13 amino acids. The CDR3: CASSPQGRAEAFF. DNA of the CDR3: TGCGCCAGCAGTCCTCAGGGGAGGGCTGAAGCTTTCTTT.

The rearrangement links TRBV5-1 to TRBJ2-1, with D hard to call. Looked up from germline, CDR1 is SGHRS and CDR2 is YFSETQ. The CDR3 runs to 12 residues. V lost 0 bases, J lost 5 bases, and 3 bases lay in between. CDR3 sequence (DNA): TGCGCCAGCAGCTTGGCCGACAATGAGCAGTTCTTC. The encoded protein is CASSLADNEQFF.

CDR3 DNA sequence: TGTGCCAGCAGTGAACAGGGCTATGGCTACACCTTC. It codes for CASSEQGYGYTF. The chain recombines TRBV25-1 with TRBJ1-2, with D perhaps TRBD1 (5 bases). Trimming shortened V by 2 bases and J by 4 bases, and 5 bases separated the two germline ends. Germline CDR1 and CDR2: MGHDK and SYGVNS. This CDR3 comprises 12 residues.

The chain has TRBV10-1 and TRBJ1-2; D perhaps matches TRBD1 (5 bases). Germline values: CDR1 WNHNN, CDR2 SYGVQD (reference sequence). The CDR3 covers 13 residues. V was pared by 6 bases and J by 2 bases, with 10 bases between. The CDR3 DNA reads TGCGCCAGCAGCCAGGGATCCAACTATGGCTACACCTTC. Its protein is CASSQGSNYGYTF.

This clone was found once. The chain carries TRBV7-9 and TRBJ1-2; TRBD1 agrees at 7 bases. CDR1 and CDR2 from the germline V gene are SEHNR and FQNEAQ (reference sequence). After removal of 1 base from V and 4 bases from J, the junction contained 3 bases not matched to a gene. This CDR3 spans 14 amino acids. The CDR3 protein is CASSLEQGIYGYTF. DNA for the CDR3: TGTGCCAGCAGCTTAGAACAGGGGATCTATGGCTACACCTTC.

This rearrangement joins TRBV7-9 to TRBJ1-1; tentative D call: TRBD1 (6 bases). Trimming took 6 bases from V and 1 from J, leaving 9 bases between them. Germline CDR1 is SEHNR and CDR2 is FQNEAQ (reference sequence). There are 13 residues in the CDR3. This CDR3 reads CASRLQGNTEAFF. The CDR3, as DNA: TGTGCCAGCAGACTACAGGGGAACACTGAAGCTTTCTTT.

The sample holds one count of this clone. The chain links TRBV27 to TRBJ1-1; 7 nucleotides align to TRBD1. The germline gives CDR1 MNHEY, CDR2 SMNVEV (reference sequence). Trimming removed 5 bases from V and 5 bases from J; junction bases left unmatched: 8. The CDR3 is 14 amino acids. The CDR3 spells CASSPTHRGTEAFF. In DNA form, the CDR3 reads TGTGCCAGCAGTCCCACTCACAGGGGAACTGAAGCTTTCTTT.

The chain has TRBV4-3 and TRBJ2-2; no definite D call. Trimming left V 0 bases short and J 6 bases short, with 8 bases between. The germline CDR1 and CDR2 sequences are LGHNA and YSLEER. The CDR3 totals 14 residues. In DNA form, the CDR3 reads TGCGCCAGCAGCCAAGATCGGGTACCCGGGGAGCTGTTTTTT. Translated, it gives CASSQDRVPGELFF.

This chain links TRBV4-2 with TRBJ2-3; 12 bases map to TRBD2. V dropped 1 base and J dropped 1; count of bases not matched to a gene: 0. The germline gives CDR1 LGHNA, CDR2 YNFKEQ. The CDR3 has 16 residues. In DNA, the CDR3 is TGTGCCAGCAGCCAAGGACTAGCGGGGGGCACAGATACGCAGTATTTT. It codes for CASSQGLAGGTDTQYF.